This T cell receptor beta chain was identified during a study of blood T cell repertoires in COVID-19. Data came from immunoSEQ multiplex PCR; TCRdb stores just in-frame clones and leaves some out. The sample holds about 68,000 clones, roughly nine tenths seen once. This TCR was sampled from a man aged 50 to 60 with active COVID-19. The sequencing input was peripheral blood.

The CDR3 spells CASSLGTGEWSEQYF. CDR3 in DNA: TGTGCCAGCTCACTCGGGACAGGGGAGTGGAGCGAGCAGTACTTC. The chain recombines TRBV18 with TRBJ2-7, with 10 nucleotides matching TRBD1. Germline-derived CDR1 and CDR2 are KGHSH and LQKENI. Trimming removed 4 bases from V and 6 bases from J; junction bases left unmatched: 9. The CDR3 length is 15 residues.